This entry is about one T cell receptor beta chain. What it binds is not known. These data come from a study of vaccination and CD4 T cells after COVID-19. Study in general: Stimuli were overlapping spike peptide pools of SARS-CoV-2 and three common cold coronaviruses (HCoV-NL63, HCoV-OC43, HCoV-229E).

Stated treatment: approximately nine-day PBMC culture with coronavirus spike peptide pools or control peptides (ViraFEST assay). Ahead of the COVID-19 pandemic (2011-2018), the CD4+ T cells of the unexposed donor were collected. Germline CDR1 reads SGHNT; CDR2 reads YENEEA. This CDR3 is built from 12 residues. The Oncomine TCR Beta short-read assay sequenced DNA from cultured CD4+ T cells. It was cultured CD4+ T cells from which genomic DNA was extracted. TCRdb ran MiXCR on the PCR reads and lists one entry per CDR3 protein. The sample includes several thousand distinct CDR3 sequences, roughly 50% seen only once; the top ten take less than 45%.

The V and J genes are TRBV11-3 and TRBJ1-6; 7 bases map to TRBD1. This clonotype was sampled from a human donor in good health. Sequenced sample: CD4+ T cells from blood, cultured in vitro. CDR3 residues: CQKQGRNSPLHF. The CDR3 DNA follows: TGTCAAAAACAGGGGAGAAATTCACCCCTCCACTTT.